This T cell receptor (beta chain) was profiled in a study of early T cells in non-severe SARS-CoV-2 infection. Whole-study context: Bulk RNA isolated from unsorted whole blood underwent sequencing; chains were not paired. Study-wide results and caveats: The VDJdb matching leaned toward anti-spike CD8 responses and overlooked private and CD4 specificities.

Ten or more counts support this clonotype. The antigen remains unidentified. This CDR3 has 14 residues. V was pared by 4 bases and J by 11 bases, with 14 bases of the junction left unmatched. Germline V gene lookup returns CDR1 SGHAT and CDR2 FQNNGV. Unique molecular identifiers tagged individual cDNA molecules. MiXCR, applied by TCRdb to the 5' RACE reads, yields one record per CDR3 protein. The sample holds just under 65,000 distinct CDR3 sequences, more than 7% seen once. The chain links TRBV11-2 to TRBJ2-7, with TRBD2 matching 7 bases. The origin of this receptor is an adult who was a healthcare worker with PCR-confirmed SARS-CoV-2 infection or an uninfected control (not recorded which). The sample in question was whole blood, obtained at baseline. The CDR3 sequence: CASSSSGAATQEYF. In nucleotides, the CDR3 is TGTGCCAGCAGCTCGAGCGGGGCAGCGACCCAGGAGTACTTC.